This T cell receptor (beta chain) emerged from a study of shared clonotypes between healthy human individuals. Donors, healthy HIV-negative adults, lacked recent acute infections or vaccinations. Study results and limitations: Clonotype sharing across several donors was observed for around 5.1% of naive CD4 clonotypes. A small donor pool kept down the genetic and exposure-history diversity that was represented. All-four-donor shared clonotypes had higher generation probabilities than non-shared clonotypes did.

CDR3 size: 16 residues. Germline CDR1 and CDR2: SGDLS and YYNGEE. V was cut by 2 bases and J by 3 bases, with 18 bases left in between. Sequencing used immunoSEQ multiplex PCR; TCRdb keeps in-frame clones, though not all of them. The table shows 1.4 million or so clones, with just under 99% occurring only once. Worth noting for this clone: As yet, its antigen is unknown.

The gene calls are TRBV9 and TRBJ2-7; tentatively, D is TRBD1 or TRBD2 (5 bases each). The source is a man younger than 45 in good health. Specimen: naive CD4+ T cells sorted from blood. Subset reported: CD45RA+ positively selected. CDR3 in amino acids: CASSVTPGTVLYEQYF. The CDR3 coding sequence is TGTGCCAGCAGCGTCACCCCCGGGACGGTGCTCTACGAGCAGTACTTC.